This entry concerns a single TCR beta chain. Its target is unknown. CDR3 length: 17 residues. After removal of 4 bases from V and 0 bases from J, the junction contained 9 bases not matched to a gene. The germline V gene has CDR1 GTSNPN and CDR2 SVGIG (reference sequence). The table came from immunoSEQ multiplex PCR; TCRdb's copy has only in-frame clones and leaves some out. This sample has just under 100,000 clones, with approximately 80% found just once. The data are from a study of PD-1 blockade in classical Hodgkin lymphoma. Patients all relapsed after autologous stem cell transplantation, and there was variation in brentuximab vedotin exposure. Study-wide findings and caveats: At baseline, newly diagnosed patients reportedly showed less TCR diversity than healthy donors. Why repertoires differed is undefined; disease activity or prior therapy possibly contributed. It was among complete responders that baseline diversity resembled that of newly diagnosed patients.

The receptor was derived from a human donor with classical Hodgkin lymphoma. The chain employs TRBV30 and TRBJ1-4; 9 bases are shared with TRBD1. This material consisted of peripheral blood mononuclear cells (PBMCs), taken at baseline. In DNA, the CDR3 is TGTGCCTGGACCCCAGGGACAGGGCATGCAACTAATGAAAAACTGTTTTTT. Its translation is CAWTPGTGHATNEKLFF.